This is a list of T cell receptor beta chains from one sample in a study of technical replicates of blood from several donors. Clones were sequenced by immunoSEQ multiplex PCR, and TCRdb holds only the in-frame ones, with some missing. The table has 56,000 or so clones, over 90% seen once. Sequencing used PBMCs. The receptors were gathered from a human donor in good health. Some clones in this sample may be carry-over from other donors' samples. Each CDR3 is given with its conserved first and last residue. Clone size appears in some rows only: once, few, many, or a class for an expanded clone.

TRBV21-1,-,TRBJ1-2,CASTPRQVYGYTF
TRBV30,-,TRBJ2-7,CASQQGSYEQYF
TRBV29-1,once,TRBJ1-2,CSVDLGTGYGYTF
TRBV7-2,-,TRBJ2-7,CASGSSGRYEQYF
TRBV5-4,-,TRBJ1-4,CASSSGTGDTTNEKLFF
TRBV6-5,-,TRBJ1-2,CASRRQGDYGYTF
TRBV7-2,once,TRBJ2-5,CASSSGLAGGQETQYF
TRBV7-6,-,TRBJ1-1,CASRSQGGTEAFF
TRBV29-1,-,TRBJ2-1,CSVDRGSYNEQFF
TRBV4-3,-,TRBJ1-2,CASSQDDRSTSHGYTF
TRBV10-1,-,TRBJ1-2,CASSPPADGHPQGWGYTF
TRBV7-2,-,TRBJ2-5,CASSLISRGGLMETQYF
TRBV7-8,-,TRBJ2-5,CASSLSALAGETQYF
TRBV5-1,-,TRBJ1-2,CASSWVPSGGYTF
TRBV4-3,once,TRBJ1-2,CASSQEAGTGIGYTF
TRBV4-2,-,TRBJ2-7,CASSQDQTEPSYEQYF
TRBV5-4,-,TRBJ2-2,CASSPAGSGRLPGELFF
TRBV5-6,-,TRBJ2-7,CASSLGTWPSYEQYF
TRBV6-5,-,TRBJ2-7,CASSYSRDFYEQYF
TRBV2,-,TRBJ1-2,CASDMGQTGYTF
TRBV6-5,-,TRBJ1-2,CASSHPGTTYGYTF
TRBV7-8,-,TRBJ1-5,CASSLGVRGEPQHF
TRBV7-2,-,TRBJ2-7,CASSASGGGVYEQYF
TRBV4-3,-,TRBJ2-3,CASSQDRGKGTQYF
TRBV5-4,-,TRBJ2-7,CASSLRVRPYEQYF
TRBV15,-,TRBJ2-7,CATSRDRGEQYF
TRBV30,-,TRBJ1-1,CAWEGVTAAFF
TRBV9,-,TRBJ2-2,CASSRGPNTGELFF
TRBV27,once,TRBJ1-5,CASSLRQGNEPQHF
TRBV11-2,-,TRBJ2-1,CASSLGTGLWDEQFF
TRBV5-1,-,TRBJ2-2,CASSLGGLAGAGTGELFF
TRBV6-5,-,TRBJ2-2,CASSSGQEEAGELFF